This T cell receptor (beta chain) derives from a study of blood T cell repertoires in COVID-19. Study-level background: Specimens from acute and convalescent COVID-19 originated in the United States, Italy and Spain. PBMCs, B-cell-depleted T cells, or T cells were the source of the cDNA or gDNA that made up the material.

This CDR3 has 16 amino acids. The J segment lost 5 bases and the V segment lost 3 bases, leaving 11 bases of the junction unmatched. From germline, CDR1 is SGHTS and CDR2 YDEGEE. How the authors handled the data: From reference gene primer amplification, estimates of nucleated cell counts were derived. The data were produced by immunoSEQ multiplex PCR, yet TCRdb's version contains in-frame clones alone and is incomplete. V and J calls and clone size are given by that table; D and trimming were obtained from the DNA. The repertoire holds roughly 50,000 clones, 70% to 90% seen once, with approximately 6% in the top ten.

This clonotype was obtained from a woman aged 55-69 years with acute or convalescent COVID-19. The chain links TRBV5-8 to TRBJ2-5; 9 positions match TRBD2. Sequencing was performed on peripheral blood. The CDR3 loop reads CASSSRLAVNGETQYF. In nucleotides, the CDR3 is TGTGCCAGCAGCTCGAGACTAGCGGTGAACGGGGAGACCCAGTACTTC.